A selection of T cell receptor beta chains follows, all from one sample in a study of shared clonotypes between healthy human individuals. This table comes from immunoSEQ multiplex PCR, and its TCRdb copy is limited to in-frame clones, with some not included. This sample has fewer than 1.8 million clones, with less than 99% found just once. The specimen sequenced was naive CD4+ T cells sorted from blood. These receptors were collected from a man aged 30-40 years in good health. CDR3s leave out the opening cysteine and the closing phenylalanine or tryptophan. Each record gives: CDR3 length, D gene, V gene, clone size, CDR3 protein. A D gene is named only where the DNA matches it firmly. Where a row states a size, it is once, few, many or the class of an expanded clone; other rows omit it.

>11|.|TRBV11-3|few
ASSLGSQETQY
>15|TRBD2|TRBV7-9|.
ASSLLVAGDNTGELF
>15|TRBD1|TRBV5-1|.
ASSRTAPGQGPHEQY
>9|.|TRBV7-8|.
ASSLDHEQY
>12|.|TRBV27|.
ASRPLESFHTQY
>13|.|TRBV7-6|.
ASSLGWLATDTQY
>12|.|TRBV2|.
ASSEVAIYNEQF
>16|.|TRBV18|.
ASSPRRGASEGQETQY
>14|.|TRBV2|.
ASSLPVAGMNTEAF
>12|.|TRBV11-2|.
ASSRPGGENEQY
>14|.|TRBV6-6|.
ASSYAGARSSYEQY
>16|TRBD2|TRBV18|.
ASSPLVSGIEGRETQY
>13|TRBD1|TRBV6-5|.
ASSYTTGGAYGYT
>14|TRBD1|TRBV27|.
ASSSAQKTGSYEQY
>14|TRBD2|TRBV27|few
ASSLIAGGPLGEQF
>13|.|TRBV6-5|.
ASSGLSESSYEQY
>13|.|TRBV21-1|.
ARPGGTENNQPQH
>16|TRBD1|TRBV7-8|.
ASSLDVFGTGLTGELF
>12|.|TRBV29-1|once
SVEAETSYNEQF
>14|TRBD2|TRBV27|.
ASSDRLAGGPREQY
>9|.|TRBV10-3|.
ATTTRGEQY
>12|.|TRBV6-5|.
ASSSPGQRNEQF
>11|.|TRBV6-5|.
ASSYSEANEQF
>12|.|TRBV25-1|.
ASSGGTRGNEQF
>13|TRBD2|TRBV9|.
ASRPAGGVTDTQY
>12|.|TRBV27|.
ASSWWGQRETQY